This T cell receptor (beta chain) was sequenced for a study of cytomegalovirus exposure and HLA in healthy donors. For the study at large: Within the Caucasian-associated ancestry cluster were 81% of the 398 genotyped donors.

On this clone: Its target is not known.

Trimming removed 2 bases from V and 6 bases from J; junction bases left unmatched: 6. CDR3 length: 15 amino acids. Germline CDR1 reads SNHLY; CDR2 reads FYNNEI. The primer mix had 60 Vbeta and 13 Jbeta primers. Method: immunoSEQ multiplex PCR; TCRdb's copy keeps in-frame clones and lacks some. The data hold about 190,000 clones, with approximately 81% observed a single time. Study findings and constraints: Overall, approximately 150 TCR beta chains were annotated as cytomegalovirus-associated. A later examination showed that TCR association rates differed by HLA locus, with DRB1 most and HLA-C fewest.

The TCR was taken from a boy younger than 18 in good health and CMV-seronegative. Sequences were obtained from PBMCs. The chain joins TRBV2 to TRBJ2-1; 8 positions match TRBD2. DNA of the CDR3: TGTGCCAGCAGTGAATTACTAGCGGACTTCAATGAGCAGTTCTTC. This encodes CASSELLADFNEQFF.